This TCR beta chain was identified during a study of T cells in Graves' hyperthyroidism and ophthalmopathy. Whole-study context: Before any treatment, at initial diagnosis, peripheral blood was collected.

Study-wide results and limits: Also found in blood were most expanded thyroid clonotypes above 0.001.

The source material, RNA transcripts, was used to amplify TCR beta CDR3 regions. A set of HTBI primers served as the primers for a first-round RT-PCR of the TCR CDR3. TCRdb reprocessed the multiplex PCR reads via MiXCR and lists one record per CDR3 protein. The sample records more than 650,000 distinct CDR3 sequences, 11% to 15% being singletons. CDR1 is SGHTA and CDR2 is FQGNSA in the germline V gene. Trimming at V came to 4 bases and at J to 7 bases, leaving 7 bases not matched to a gene. CDR3 length equals 14 residues. Note on this clonotype: The antigen remains undetermined.

Stable hyperthyroidism: no ophthalmopathy progression over 18 months of follow-up. Using more than 7.5 ml of fresh peripheral blood, PBMCs were prepared. The rearrangement joins TRBV7-2 to TRBJ2-1; 7 nucleotides align to TRBD2. The specimen was blood. The receptor comes from a woman aged 18-30 years with Graves' hyperthyroidism. DNA of the CDR3: TGTGCCAGCAGCTCGGGACTAATTTCAAATGAGCAGTTCTTC. As protein: CASSSGLISNEQFF. The full variable domain, its missing parts supplied by reference TRBV7-2 and TRBJ2-1, is GAGVSQSPSNKVTEKGKDVELRCDPISGHTALYWYRQSLGQGLEFLIYFQGNSAPDKSGLPSDRFSAERTGGSVSTLTIQRTQQEDSAVYLCASSSGLISNEQFFGPGTRLTVL.